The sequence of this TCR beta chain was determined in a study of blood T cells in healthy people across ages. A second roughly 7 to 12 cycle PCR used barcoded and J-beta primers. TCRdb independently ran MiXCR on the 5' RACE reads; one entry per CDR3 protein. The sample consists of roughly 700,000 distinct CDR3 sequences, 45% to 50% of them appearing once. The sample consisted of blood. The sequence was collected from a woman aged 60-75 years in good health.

The CDR3, as DNA: TGTGCCAGCAGCAAACCTGGGACAGTGTCCCCCTACGAGCAGTACTTC. Protein product: CASSKPGTVSPYEQYF. The chain links TRBV11-2 to TRBJ2-7, with 7 bases fitting TRBD1. After removal of 5 bases from V and 2 bases from J, the junction contained 12 bases not matched to a gene. In germline, CDR1 is SGHAT, CDR2 FQNNGV. The CDR3 is made up of 16 amino acids.